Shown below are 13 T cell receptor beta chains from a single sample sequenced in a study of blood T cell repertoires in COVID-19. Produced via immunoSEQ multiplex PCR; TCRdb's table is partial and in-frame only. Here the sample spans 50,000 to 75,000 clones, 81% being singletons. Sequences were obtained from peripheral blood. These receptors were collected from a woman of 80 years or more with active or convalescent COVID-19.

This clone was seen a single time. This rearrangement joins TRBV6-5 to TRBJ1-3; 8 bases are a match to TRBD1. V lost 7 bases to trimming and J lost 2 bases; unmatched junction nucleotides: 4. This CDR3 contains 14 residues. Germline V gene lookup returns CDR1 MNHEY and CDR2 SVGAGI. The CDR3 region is CASKQGATGNTIYF. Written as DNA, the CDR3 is TGTGCCAGCAAGCAGGGGGCTACTGGAAACACCATATATTTT.

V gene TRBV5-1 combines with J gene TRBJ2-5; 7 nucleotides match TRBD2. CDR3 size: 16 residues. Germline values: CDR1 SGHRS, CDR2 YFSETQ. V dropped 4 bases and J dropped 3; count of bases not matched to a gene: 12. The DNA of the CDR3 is TGCGCCAGCAGCCCTTTCGGCGCTAGCGGAAAAGAGACCCAGTACTTC. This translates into CASSPFGASGKETQYF.

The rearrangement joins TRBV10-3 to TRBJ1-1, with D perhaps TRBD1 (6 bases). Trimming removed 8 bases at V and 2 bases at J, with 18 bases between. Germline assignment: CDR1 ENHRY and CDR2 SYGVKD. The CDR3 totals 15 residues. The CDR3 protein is CAIAGAQVKNTEAFF. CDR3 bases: TGTGCCATCGCGGGGGCGCAGGTCAAAAACACTGAAGCTTTCTTT.

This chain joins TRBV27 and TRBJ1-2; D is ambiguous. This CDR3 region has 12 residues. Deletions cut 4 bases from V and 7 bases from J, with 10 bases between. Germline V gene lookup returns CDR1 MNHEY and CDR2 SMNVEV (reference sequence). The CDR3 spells CASSWTGSGYTF. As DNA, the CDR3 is TGTGCCAGCAGTTGGACCGGGAGTGGCTACACCTTC.

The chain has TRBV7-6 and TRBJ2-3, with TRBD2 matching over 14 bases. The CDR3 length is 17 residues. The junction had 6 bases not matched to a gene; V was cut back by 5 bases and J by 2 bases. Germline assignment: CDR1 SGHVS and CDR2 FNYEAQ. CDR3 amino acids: CASSRRTSGGTTDTQYF. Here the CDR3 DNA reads TGTGCCAGCAGCCGCCGGACTAGCGGGGGGACCACAGATACGCAGTATTTT.

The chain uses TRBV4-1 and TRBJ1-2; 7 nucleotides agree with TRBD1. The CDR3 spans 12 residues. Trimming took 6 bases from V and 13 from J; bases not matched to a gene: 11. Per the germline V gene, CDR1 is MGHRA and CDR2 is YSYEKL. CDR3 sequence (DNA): TGCGCCAGCAGTCAAACGACAGGGTCGTTCACCTTC. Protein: CASSQTTGSFTF.

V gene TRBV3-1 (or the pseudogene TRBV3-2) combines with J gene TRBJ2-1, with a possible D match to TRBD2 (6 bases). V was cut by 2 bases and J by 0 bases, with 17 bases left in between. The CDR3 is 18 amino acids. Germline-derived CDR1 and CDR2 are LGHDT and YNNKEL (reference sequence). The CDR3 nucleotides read TGTGCCAGCAGCCAATTCCTAGCGTCAGGGAGCTCCTACAATGAGCAGTTCTTC. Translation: CASSQFLASGSSYNEQFF.

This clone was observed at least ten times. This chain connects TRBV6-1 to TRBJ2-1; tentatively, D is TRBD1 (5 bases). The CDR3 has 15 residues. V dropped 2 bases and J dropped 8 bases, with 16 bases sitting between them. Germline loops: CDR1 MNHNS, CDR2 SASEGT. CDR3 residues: CASSELQAAVDEQFF. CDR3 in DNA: TGTGCCAGCAGTGAACTACAGGCGGCCGTGGATGAGCAGTTCTTC.

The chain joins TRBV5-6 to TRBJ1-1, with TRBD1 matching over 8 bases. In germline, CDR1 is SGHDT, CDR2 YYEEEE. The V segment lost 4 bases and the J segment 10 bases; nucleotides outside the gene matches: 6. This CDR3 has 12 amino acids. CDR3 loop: CASSLDRGGAFF. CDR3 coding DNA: TGTGCCAGCAGCCTAGACAGGGGCGGAGCTTTCTTT.

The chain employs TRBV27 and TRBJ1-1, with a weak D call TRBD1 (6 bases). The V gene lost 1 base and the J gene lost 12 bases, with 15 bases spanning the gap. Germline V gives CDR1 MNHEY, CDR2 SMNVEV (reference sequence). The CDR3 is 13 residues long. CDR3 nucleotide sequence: TGTGCCAGCAGTTTATTCGGGGGGGCGTCGACTTTCTTT. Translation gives CASSLFGGASTFF.

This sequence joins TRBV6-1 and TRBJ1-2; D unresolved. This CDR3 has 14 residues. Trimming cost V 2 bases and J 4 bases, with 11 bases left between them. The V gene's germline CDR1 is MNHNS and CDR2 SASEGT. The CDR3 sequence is CASSERGFGYGYTF. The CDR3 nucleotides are TGTGCCAGCAGTGAACGAGGGTTTGGCTATGGCTACACCTTC.

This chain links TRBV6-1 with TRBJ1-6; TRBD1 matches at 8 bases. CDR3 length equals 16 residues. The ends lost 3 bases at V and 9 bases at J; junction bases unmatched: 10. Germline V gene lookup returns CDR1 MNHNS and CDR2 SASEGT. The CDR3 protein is CASSEHSGQVFSPLHF. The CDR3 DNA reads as TGTGCCAGCAGTGAGCATTCGGGACAGGTTTTTTCACCCCTCCACTTT.

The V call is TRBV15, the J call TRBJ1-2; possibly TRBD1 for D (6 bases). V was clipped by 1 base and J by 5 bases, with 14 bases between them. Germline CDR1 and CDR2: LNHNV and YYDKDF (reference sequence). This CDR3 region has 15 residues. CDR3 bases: TGTGCCACCAGCAGAGTCCGGGACACGCATTATGGCTACACCTTC. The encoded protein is CATSRVRDTHYGYTF.